A single sample gave rise to the 19 T cell receptor beta chains below, sequenced in a study of T cell repertoires in ileal Crohn's disease. Method: immunoSEQ multiplex PCR; TCRdb's copy keeps in-frame clones and lacks some. The data show more than 10,000 clones, with more than 70% seen just once and 13% to 15% held by the top ten. The time point is: neoterminal ileum biopsy at postoperative endoscopy, about 6 months after surgery. Sequenced sample: ileal tissue. The source is an adult with Crohn's disease.

The gene calls are TRBV6-5 and TRBJ1-1, with D unclear. Germline loops: CDR1 MNHEY, CDR2 SVGAGI. V was cut by 2 bases and J by 9 bases, with 7 bases left in between. The CDR3 length is 11 residues. The CDR3 protein is CASSYRGKAFF. The CDR3, as DNA: TGTGCCAGCAGTTACCGGGGAAAAGCTTTCTTT.

Points on this clone: Other DNA sequences from this sample encode an identical CDR3 as well. The chain has TRBV7-9 and TRBJ2-7, with D possibly TRBD1 on 6 matching bases. Trimming removed 2 bases from V and 1 base from J, with 12 bases in between. The germline gives CDR1 SEHNR, CDR2 FQNEAQ (reference sequence). The CDR3 is 15 amino acids. The chain's CDR3 is CASSLKGQGSYEQYF. In DNA, the CDR3 is TGTGCCAGCAGCTTAAAAGGCCAGGGGTCCTACGAGCAGTACTTC.

The genes are TRBV5-8 and TRBJ2-7; D not resolved. There are 13 residues in the CDR3. Trimming took 0 bases from V and 7 from J, leaving 11 bases between them. Germline CDR1 SGHTS, CDR2 YDEGEE. The CDR3 spells CASSLDGFGEQYF. CDR3 DNA: TGTGCCAGCAGCTTGGACGGGTTTGGGGAGCAGTACTTC.

Concerning this clone: In the same sample, other DNA sequences code for this CDR3. The J gene is TRBJ1-3, the V gene TRBV5-1; 8 positions agree with TRBD1. Losses at the gene ends were 2 bases for V and 0 bases for J; bases not matched to a gene: 10. The CDR3 loop spans 18 amino acids. Germline CDR1 and CDR2: SGHRS and YFSETQ. As DNA, the CDR3 is TGCGCCAGCAGCTTTGGTATTGACAGGGGCAACTCTGGAAACACCATATATTTT. Its translation is CASSFGIDRGNSGNTIYF.

The chain has TRBV7-2 and TRBJ1-6, with TRBD1 matching over 10 bases. Germline CDR1 reads SGHTA; CDR2 reads FQGNSA. The CDR3 runs 14 residues. Trimming removed 7 bases from V and 9 bases from J; junction bases left unmatched: 6. The DNA for the CDR3 is TGTGCCAGCACCTTGGGGACAGGGGTTTCACCCCTCCACTTT. Protein product: CASTLGTGVSPLHF.

This clone was observed a single time. This chain joins TRBV5-1 and TRBJ2-3; the D gene is possibly TRBD2 (5 bases). The ends were cut back, 6 bases at V and 0 bases at J, with 11 bases in the middle. Germline assignment: CDR1 SGHRS and CDR2 YFSETQ. CDR3 length equals 14 residues. Here the CDR3 reads CASNPGESTDTQYF. The DNA for the CDR3 is TGCGCCAGCAACCCCGGGGAGAGCACAGATACGCAGTATTTT.

The rearrangement links TRBV11-2 to TRBJ2-1; D possibly corresponds to TRBD1 (6 bases). V lost 5 bases and J lost 3, with 17 bases in between. The CDR3 totals 16 residues. CDR1 SGHAT and CDR2 FQNNGV come from the germline V gene. For the CDR3, the DNA is TGTGCCAGCAGCGCTGGACAGCCAAATTACTACAATGAGCAGTTCTTC. Amino acid sequence: CASSAGQPNYYNEQFF.

The chain uses TRBV27 and TRBJ1-1; 8 bases map to TRBD1. V shed 4 bases and J 4 bases; nucleotides not matched to a gene: 2. Germline CDR1 and CDR2: MNHEY and SMNVEV (reference sequence). CDR3 size: 13 residues. The CDR3 loop is CASSSRGPTEAFF. DNA for the CDR3: TGTGCCAGCAGTTCCAGGGGGCCCACTGAAGCTTTCTTT.

The chain uses TRBV5-8 and TRBJ2-5; 7 bases match TRBD1. The end of the DNA fits TRBJ2-7 better, so the J call may be wrong. The CDR3 consists of 15 residues. CDR1 and CDR2 (germline): SGHTS, YDEGEE. The CDR3 DNA reads as TGTGCCAGCAGCAACCCCCGACAGGGACGGTCCGAGCAGTACTTC. Amino acid sequence: CASSNPRQGRSEQYF.

J is TRBJ2-1 and V is TRBV18; D is unclear. Trimming left V 3 bases short and J 0 bases short, with 9 bases between. Germline CDR1 reads KGHSH; CDR2 reads LQKENI. CDR3 length: 15 amino acids. In DNA, the CDR3 is TGTGCCAGCTCACCCGAGTTCGGCTCCTACAATGAGCAGTTCTTC. It specifies CASSPEFGSYNEQFF.

The rearrangement links TRBV10-2 to TRBJ2-5; 8 nucleotides agree with TRBD2. The tail of the sequence fits TRBJ2-7 better, so the J call may be wrong. CDR3 size: 15 residues. CDR1 WSHSY and CDR2 SAAADI come from the germline V gene. This chain's CDR3 is CASSGLAGRSYEQYF. The CDR3 nucleotides are TGCGCCAGCAGTGGGTTAGCGGGGAGGAGTTACGAGCAGTACTTC.

J is TRBJ1-6 and V is TRBV7-9; TRBD1 matches 11 bases. CDR3 size: 15 residues. J gave up 7 bases and V 3 bases, and 2 bases lay outside the gene matches. Germline lookup yields CDR1 SEHNR and CDR2 FQNEAQ (reference sequence). The CDR3 coding sequence is TGTGCCAGCAGCTTCGGACAGGGGGCGAATTCACCCCTCCACTTT. Translated, it gives CASSFGQGANSPLHF.

Notes on this clone: Other DNA sequences in this sample translate to the same CDR3. The V gene is TRBV2, the J gene TRBJ1-2; 10 bases map to TRBD1. With 6 bases clipped from V and 8 bases from J, the junction kept 6 bases outside the gene matches. Germline values: CDR1 SNHLY, CDR2 FYNNEI. This CDR3 comprises 13 residues. The CDR3 DNA sequence: TGTGCCAGCAGGGGACAGGGGCTTGGGGGCTACACCTTC. Protein product: CASRGQGLGGYTF.

The chain couples TRBV5-1 to TRBJ1-5; D might be TRBD1 (6 bases). V shed 5 bases and J shed 3 bases, with 15 bases lying between them. This CDR3 is 15 amino acids long. In germline, CDR1 is SGHRS, CDR2 YFSETQ. The CDR3 region has the DNA TGCGCCAGCAGTTGGGACGGACAGCCCAATCAGCCCCAGCATTTT. As protein: CASSWDGQPNQPQHF.

Points on this clone: One end of the junction does not line up with germline, which may come from a read error. J is TRBJ1-3 and V is TRBV2; D remains ambiguous. CDR3 length: 13 amino acids. Germline-derived CDR1 and CDR2 are SNHLY and FYNNEI. The CDR3 sequence: CASSEALAGRCSF. For the CDR3, the DNA is TGTGCCAGCAGTGAAGCGCTGGCAGGAAGGTGTTCCTTT.

This chain links TRBV2 with TRBJ1-1; D ambiguous. Looked up from germline, CDR1 is SNHLY and CDR2 is FYNNEI. The CDR3 sequence is 13 residues long. V lost 10 bases, J lost 4 bases, and 16 bases lay in between. In nucleotides, the CDR3 is TGTGCCACGCAGGAGGCGTGGGCCACTGAAGCTTTCTTT. It specifies CATQEAWATEAFF.

The V call is TRBV7-8, the J call TRBJ2-2; 11 nucleotides line up with TRBD2. CDR3 length: 15 amino acids. Germline loops: CDR1 SGHVS, CDR2 FQNEAQ. V lost 3 bases, J lost 6 bases, and 3 bases stayed unmatched. The chain's CDR3 is CASSFSGGDSGELFF. Written as DNA, the CDR3 is TGTGCCAGCAGCTTTAGCGGGGGGGACTCCGGGGAGCTGTTTTTT. The variable domain in full, with the rest retrieved from reference TRBV7-8 and TRBJ2-2, is GAGVSQSPRYKVAKRGQDVALRCDPISGHVSLFWYQQALGQGPEFLTYFQNEAQLDKSGLPSDRFFAERPEGSVSTLKIQRTQQEDSAVYLCASSFSGGDSGELFFGEGSRLTVL.

The rearrangement links TRBV7-2 to TRBJ1-6; TRBD1 is a possible D gene (6 bases). Germline lookup yields CDR1 SGHTA and CDR2 FQGNSA. Between the trimmed V and J ends, which lost 8 bases and 11 bases, there was a span of 19 bases. The CDR3 runs 14 residues. The CDR3 DNA is TGTGCCAGCTCCGGGGGGCAGAGTGGAACACCCCTCCACTTT. As protein: CASSGGQSGTPLHF.

CDR3 loop: CASSRGQGSEKLFF. The CDR3 DNA is TGTGCCAGCAGTCGGGGACAGGGGAGTGAAAAACTGTTTTTT. The chain combines TRBV7-2 with TRBJ1-4; TRBD1 matches 10 bases. Trimming removed 6 bases from V and 7 bases from J; junction bases left unmatched: 5. The germline gives CDR1 SGHTA, CDR2 FQGNSA. The CDR3 consists of 14 residues.